This TCR beta chain was sequenced in a study of CD8+ T cells in alopecia areata. Study information: Oral tofacitinib, 5 to 10 mg twice daily, was given in an open-label trial.

Extracted RNA was reverse transcribed into cDNA, the sequencing template. The data were produced by immunoSEQ multiplex PCR, yet TCRdb's version contains in-frame clones alone and is incomplete. In the table there are 160,000 or so clones, just over 65% of which are singletons. Germline trimming cut 6 bases from V and 4 bases from J; bases unmatched to any gene: 2. The CDR3 runs 12 residues. CDR1 and CDR2 (germline): SNHLY, FYNNEI. The sample's treatment: oral pan-JAK inhibitor, 5-10 mg twice daily. Collection of lesional scalp punch biopsies and peripheral blood was performed in alopecia areata patients.

Here the sequenced sample was CD4+ T cells sorted from blood, taken at week 4, from a patient treated with tofacitinib. The chain employs TRBV2 and TRBJ1-2; TRBD1 matches at 7 bases. The origin of this receptor is a human donor with alopecia areata. The CDR3 loop is CASRGQPYGYTF. The DNA of the CDR3 is TGTGCCAGCAGGGGACAGCCCTATGGCTACACCTTC.